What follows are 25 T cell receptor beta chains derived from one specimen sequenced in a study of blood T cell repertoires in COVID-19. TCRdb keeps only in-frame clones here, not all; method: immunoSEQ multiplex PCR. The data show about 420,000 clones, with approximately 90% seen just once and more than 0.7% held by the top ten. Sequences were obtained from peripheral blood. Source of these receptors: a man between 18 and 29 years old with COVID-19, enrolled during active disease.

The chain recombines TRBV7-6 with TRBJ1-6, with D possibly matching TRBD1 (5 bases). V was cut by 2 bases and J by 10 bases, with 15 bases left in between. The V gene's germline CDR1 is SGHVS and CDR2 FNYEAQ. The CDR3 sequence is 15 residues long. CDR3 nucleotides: TGTGCCAGCAGCTTAAGGGCAGGGCTGGCCTCACCCCTCCACTTT. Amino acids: CASSLRAGLASPLHF.

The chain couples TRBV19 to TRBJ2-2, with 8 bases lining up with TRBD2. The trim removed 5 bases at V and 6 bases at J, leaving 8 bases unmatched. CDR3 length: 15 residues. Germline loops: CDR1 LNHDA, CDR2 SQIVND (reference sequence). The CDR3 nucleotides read TGTGCCAGTAGTTTAGGCGGGAGGACGGCCGGGGAGCTGTTTTTT. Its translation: CASSLGGRTAGELFF.

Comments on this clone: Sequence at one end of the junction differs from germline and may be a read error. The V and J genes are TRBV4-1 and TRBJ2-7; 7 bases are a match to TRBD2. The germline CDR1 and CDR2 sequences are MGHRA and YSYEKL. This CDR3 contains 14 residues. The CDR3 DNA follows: TGCGCCAGCAACCAAGGACTAGTCATATACGAGCAGTACTTC. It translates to CASNQGLVIYEQYF.

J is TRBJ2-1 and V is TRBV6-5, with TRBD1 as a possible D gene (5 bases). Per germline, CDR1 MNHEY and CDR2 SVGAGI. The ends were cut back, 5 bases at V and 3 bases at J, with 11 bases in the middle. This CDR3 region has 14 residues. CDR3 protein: CASSPGQHYNEQFF. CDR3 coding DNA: TGTGCCAGCAGTCCCGGACAACACTACAATGAGCAGTTCTTC.

As DNA, the CDR3 is TGTGCCAGCAGGGCCACAGGGAATTCAGATGAGCAGTACTTC. It encodes CASRATGNSDEQYF. The chain joins TRBV2 to TRBJ2-7; a weak D match, TRBD1 (6 bases). There are 14 residues in the CDR3. The germline V gene encodes CDR1 SNHLY and CDR2 FYNNEI. Between the trimmed V and J ends, which lost 6 bases and 7 bases, there was a span of 19 bases.

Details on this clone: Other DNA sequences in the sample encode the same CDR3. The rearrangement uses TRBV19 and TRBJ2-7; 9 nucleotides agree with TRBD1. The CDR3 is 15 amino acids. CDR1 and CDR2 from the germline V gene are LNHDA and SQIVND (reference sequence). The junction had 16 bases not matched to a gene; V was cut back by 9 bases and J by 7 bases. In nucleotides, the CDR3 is TGTGCCAGCAGCCCCGGGACAGGGTTATTATGGGAGCAGTACTTC. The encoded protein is CASSPGTGLLWEQYF. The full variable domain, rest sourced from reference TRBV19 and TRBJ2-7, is DGGITQSPKYLFRKEGQNVTLSCEQNLNHDAMYWYRQDPGQGLRLIYYSQIVNDFQKGDIAEGYSVSREKKESFPLTVTSAQKNPTAFYLCASSPGTGLLWEQYFGPGTRLTVT.

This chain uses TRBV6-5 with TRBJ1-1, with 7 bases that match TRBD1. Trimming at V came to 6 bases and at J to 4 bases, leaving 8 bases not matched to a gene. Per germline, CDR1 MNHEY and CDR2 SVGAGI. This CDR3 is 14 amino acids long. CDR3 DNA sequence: TGTGCCAGCAGGACCTTAGGGACAGTCACTGAAGCTTTCTTT. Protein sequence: CASRTLGTVTEAFF.

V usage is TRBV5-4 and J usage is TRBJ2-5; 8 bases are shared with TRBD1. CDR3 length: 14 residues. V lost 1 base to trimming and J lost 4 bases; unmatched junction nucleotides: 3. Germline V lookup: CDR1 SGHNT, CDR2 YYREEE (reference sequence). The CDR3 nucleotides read TGTGCCAGCAGCTTGCAGGGGGCCGGAGAGACCCAGTACTTC. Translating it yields CASSLQGAGETQYF. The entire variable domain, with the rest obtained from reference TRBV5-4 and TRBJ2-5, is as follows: ETGVTQSPTHLIKTRGQQVTLRCSSQSGHNTVSWYQQALGQGPQFIFQYYREEENGRGNFPPRFSGLQFPNYSSELNVNALELDDSALYLCASSLQGAGETQYFGPGTRLLVL.

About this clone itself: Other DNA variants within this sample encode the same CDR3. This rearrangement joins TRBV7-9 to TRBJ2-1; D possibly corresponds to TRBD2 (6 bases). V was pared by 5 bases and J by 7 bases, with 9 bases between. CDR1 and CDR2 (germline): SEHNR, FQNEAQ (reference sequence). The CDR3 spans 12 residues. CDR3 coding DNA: TGTGCCAGCAGCCCTGGGGGGAATGAGCAGTTCTTC. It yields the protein CASSPGGNEQFF.

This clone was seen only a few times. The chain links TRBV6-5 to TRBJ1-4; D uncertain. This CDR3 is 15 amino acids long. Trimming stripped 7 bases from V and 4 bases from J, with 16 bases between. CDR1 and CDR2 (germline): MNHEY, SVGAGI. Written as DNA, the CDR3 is TGTGCCAGCAAGTTCGAATTTGGAGTTAATGAAAAACTGTTTTTT. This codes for CASKFEFGVNEKLFF.

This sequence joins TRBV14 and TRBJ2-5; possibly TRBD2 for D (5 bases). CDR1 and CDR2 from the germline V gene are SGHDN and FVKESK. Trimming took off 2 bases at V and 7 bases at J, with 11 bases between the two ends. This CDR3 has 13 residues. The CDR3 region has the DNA TGTGCCAGCAGCCAATATTCTCGGGGGACCCAGTACTTC. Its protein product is CASSQYSRGTQYF.

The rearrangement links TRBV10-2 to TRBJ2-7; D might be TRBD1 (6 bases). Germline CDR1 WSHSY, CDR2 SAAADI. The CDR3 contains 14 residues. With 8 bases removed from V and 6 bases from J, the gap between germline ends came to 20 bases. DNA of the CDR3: TGCGCCAGCCATCTTGGGACATTTTCAGGCGAGCAGTACTTC. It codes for CASHLGTFSGEQYF.

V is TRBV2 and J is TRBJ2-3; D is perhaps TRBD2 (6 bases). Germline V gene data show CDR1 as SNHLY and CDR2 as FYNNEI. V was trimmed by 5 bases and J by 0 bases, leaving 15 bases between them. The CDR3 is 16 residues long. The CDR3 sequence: CASSLLPGLSTDTQYF. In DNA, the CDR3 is TGTGCCAGCAGTCTTTTGCCGGGACTCAGCACAGATACGCAGTATTTT.

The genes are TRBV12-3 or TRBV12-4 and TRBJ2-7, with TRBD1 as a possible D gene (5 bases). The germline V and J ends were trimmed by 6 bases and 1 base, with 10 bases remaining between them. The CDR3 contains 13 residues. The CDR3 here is CASSPTASYEQYF. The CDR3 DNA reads TGTGCCAGCAGCCCGACAGCATCCTACGAGCAGTACTTC.

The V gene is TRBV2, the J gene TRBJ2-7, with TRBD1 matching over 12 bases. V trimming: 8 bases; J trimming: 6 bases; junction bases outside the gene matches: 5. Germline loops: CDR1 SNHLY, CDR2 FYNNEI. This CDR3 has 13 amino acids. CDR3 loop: CASLGTGGSEQYF. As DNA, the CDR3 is TGTGCCAGCCTCGGGACAGGGGGCTCCGAGCAGTACTTC.

CDR3 nucleotides: TGTGCCAGCAGTCTAAGCGGATACAGGGGGCTGCGTGGCTACACCTTC. Residues: CASSLSGYRGLRGYTF. The rearrangement uses TRBV27 and TRBJ1-2, with 9 bases matching TRBD1. Germline-derived CDR1 and CDR2 are MNHEY and SMNVEV (reference sequence). CDR3 length: 16 residues. The J segment lost 7 bases and the V segment lost 5 bases, leaving 14 bases of the junction unmatched.

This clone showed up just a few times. The CDR3 loop is CASSGNSLYTDTQYF. The CDR3 DNA sequence: TGTGCCAGTAGCGGGAACTCCCTTTATACAGATACGCAGTATTTT. This chain connects TRBV19 to TRBJ2-3, with D perhaps TRBD2 (5 bases). This CDR3 comprises 15 residues. V lost 6 bases, J lost 3 bases, and 16 bases lay in between. Germline CDR1 reads LNHDA; CDR2 reads SQIVND (reference sequence).

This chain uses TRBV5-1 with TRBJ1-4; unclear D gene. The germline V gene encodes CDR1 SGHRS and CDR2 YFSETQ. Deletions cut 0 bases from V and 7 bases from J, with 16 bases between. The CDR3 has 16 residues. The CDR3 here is CASSLDGLFSSEKLFF. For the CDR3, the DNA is TGCGCCAGCAGCTTGGATGGGCTATTCTCGAGTGAAAAACTGTTTTTT.

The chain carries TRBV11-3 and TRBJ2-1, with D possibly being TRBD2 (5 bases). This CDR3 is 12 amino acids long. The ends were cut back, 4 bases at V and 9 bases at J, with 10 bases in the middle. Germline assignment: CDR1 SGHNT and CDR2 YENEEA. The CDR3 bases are TGTGCCAGCAGCTCGGGGAGAGGTGAGCAGTTCTTC. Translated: CASSSGRGEQFF.

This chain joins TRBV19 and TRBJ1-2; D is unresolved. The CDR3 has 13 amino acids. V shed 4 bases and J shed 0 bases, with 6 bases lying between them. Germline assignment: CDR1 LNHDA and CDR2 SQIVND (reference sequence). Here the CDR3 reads CASSNISNYGYTF. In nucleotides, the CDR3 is TGTGCCAGTAGTAACATTTCTAACTATGGCTACACCTTC.

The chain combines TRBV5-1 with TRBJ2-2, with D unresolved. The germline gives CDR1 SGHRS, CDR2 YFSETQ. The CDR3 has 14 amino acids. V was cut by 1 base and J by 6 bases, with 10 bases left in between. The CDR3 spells CASSLLAEAGELFF. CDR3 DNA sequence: TGCGCCAGCAGCTTGTTAGCCGAGGCCGGGGAGCTGTTTTTT.

CDR3 sequence: CASSFSTVRRGNQPQHF. The CDR3 nucleotides read TGTGCCAGCAGCTTTTCTACTGTCCGGAGGGGCAATCAGCCCCAGCATTTT. The rearrangement joins TRBV12-1 to TRBJ1-5. TRBV12-1 is termed a pseudogene. CDR3 length: 17 amino acids.

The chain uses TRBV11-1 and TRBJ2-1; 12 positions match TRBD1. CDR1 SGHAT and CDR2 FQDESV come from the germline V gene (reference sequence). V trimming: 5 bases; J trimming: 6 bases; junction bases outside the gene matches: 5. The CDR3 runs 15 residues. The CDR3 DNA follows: TGTGCCAGCAGCCTGGGACAGGGGGCCCGCAATGAGCAGTTCTTC. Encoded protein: CASSLGQGARNEQFF.

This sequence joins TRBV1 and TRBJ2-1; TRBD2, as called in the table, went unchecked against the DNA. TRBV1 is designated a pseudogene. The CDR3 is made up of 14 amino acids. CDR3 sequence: CTSSAPLATHEQFF. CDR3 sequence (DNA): TGCACCAGCAGCGCCCCCCTAGCGACCCATGAGCAGTTCTTC.

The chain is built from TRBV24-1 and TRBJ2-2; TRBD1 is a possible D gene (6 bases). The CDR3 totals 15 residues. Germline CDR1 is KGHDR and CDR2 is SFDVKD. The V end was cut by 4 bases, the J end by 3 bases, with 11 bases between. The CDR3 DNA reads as TGTGCCACCAGTGAAACCGGGACACACACCGGGGAGCTGTTTTTT. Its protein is CATSETGTHTGELFF.